The TCR beta chain described here comes from a study of blood T cell repertoires in COVID-19. As handled by the study authors: Cell counts per sample came from amplifying reference gene primers. Produced via immunoSEQ multiplex PCR; TCRdb's table is partial and in-frame only. The V and J calls and clone size are taken from that table; D and trimming were inferred from the DNA. The sample includes about 330,000 clones, 89% of them seen just once. The receptor was derived from a man aged 18 to 35 who had recovered from COVID-19. The material sequenced was peripheral blood.

The CDR3 DNA is TGTGCCAGCAGTGACGCAACAGGGGGAGGAACTGAAGCTTTCTTT. Protein: CASSDATGGGTEAFF. The chain employs TRBV6-4 and TRBJ1-1; 8 nucleotides align to TRBD1. Germline-derived CDR1 and CDR2 are MRHNA and SNTAGT. V lost 2 bases, J lost 5 bases, and 7 bases stayed unmatched. The CDR3 spans 15 residues.